Shown below are 9 T cell receptor beta chains from a single sample sequenced in a study of CD8+ T cells in alopecia areata. Isolated RNA was reverse transcribed into cDNA used as the sequencing template. Some clones are missing from TCRdb's copy, which holds only in-frame ones; the method was immunoSEQ multiplex PCR. The sample consists of approximately 99,000 clones, approximately 63% of them appearing once. The sequenced sample was CD8+ T cells sorted from blood. These TCRs come from a human donor in good health.

The chain carries TRBV2 and TRBJ2-2; TRBD2 aligns across 9 bases. Germline V gene lookup returns CDR1 SNHLY and CDR2 FYNNEI. The V and J ends lost 7 bases and 4 bases, in that order; junction bases with no gene match: 13. The CDR3 is made up of 17 amino acids. DNA of the CDR3: TGTGCCAGCACCGACCCATCTAGCGGGGATCGCACCGGGGAGCTGTTTTTT. It is translated as CASTDPSSGDRTGELFF.

This chain links TRBV11-2 with TRBJ2-3; no clear D. Germline values: CDR1 SGHAT, CDR2 FQNNGV. V shed 2 bases and J shed 2 bases, with 5 bases lying between them. The CDR3 is 13 residues long. This chain's CDR3 is CASSLLFTDTQYF. For the CDR3, the DNA is TGTGCCAGCAGCTTACTGTTCACAGATACGCAGTATTTT.

The chain carries TRBV7-9 and TRBJ2-7, with D unclear. The CDR3 totals 13 residues. Germline CDR1 and CDR2: SEHNR and FQNEAQ (reference sequence). Deletions cut 7 bases from V and 0 bases from J, with 10 bases between. The CDR3 DNA follows: TGTGCCAGCAATCAGTCTCCCTCCTACGAGCAGTACTTC. Its protein product is CASNQSPSYEQYF.

J is TRBJ1-6 and V is TRBV19; D may be TRBD1 (5 bases). Trimming took off 5 bases at V and 14 bases at J, with 16 bases between the two ends. Germline V lookup: CDR1 LNHDA, CDR2 SQIVND (reference sequence). The CDR3 runs 13 residues. The CDR3 here is CASSPVGGVTLHF. The CDR3 DNA reads TGTGCCAGTAGTCCCGTTGGGGGGGTCACCCTCCACTTT.

The gene calls are TRBV29-1 and TRBJ1-2; the match to TRBD1 covers 7 bases. The ends lost 4 bases at V and 4 bases at J; junction bases unmatched: 9. Germline-derived CDR1 and CDR2 are SQVTM and ANQGSEA. The CDR3 totals 14 residues. This CDR3 is CSVAATGTGYGYTF. The CDR3 nucleotides read TGCAGCGTTGCCGCGACAGGGACCGGCTATGGCTACACCTTC.

This clone was counted between two and nine times. J is TRBJ2-7 and V is TRBV28, with D unclear. The CDR3 length is 14 residues. CDR1 MDHEN and CDR2 SYDVKM come from the germline V gene. V lost 6 bases and J 2 bases, leaving 14 bases between the germline ends. The CDR3 protein is CASSPFRITYEQYF. The CDR3 DNA follows: TGTGCCAGCAGCCCTTTCAGGATCACCTACGAGCAGTACTTC.

The chain has TRBV27 and TRBJ2-7; tentative D call: TRBD1 (6 bases). This CDR3 is built from 14 residues. The V end was cut by 2 bases, the J end by 3 bases, with 11 bases between. Germline values: CDR1 MNHEY, CDR2 SMNVEV (reference sequence). As DNA, the CDR3 is TGTGCCAGCAGTTTAGTACAGGGAGACTACGAGCAGTACTTC. Amino acid sequence: CASSLVQGDYEQYF.

The chain carries TRBV7-8 and TRBJ2-3, with TRBD1 as a possible D gene (6 bases). From germline, CDR1 is SGHVS and CDR2 FQNEAQ. There are 15 residues in the CDR3. V lost 6 bases, J lost 1 base, and 14 bases lay in between. CDR3 nucleotide sequence: TGTGCCAGCAGAACAGGGTTGTTAGGCACAGATACGCAGTATTTT. It is translated as CASRTGLLGTDTQYF.

The rearrangement links TRBV29-1 to TRBJ1-2, with 7 bases identical to TRBD1. V lost 6 bases to trimming and J lost 1 base; unmatched junction nucleotides: 5. The CDR3 runs to 13 residues. Germline CDR1 SQVTM, CDR2 ANQGSEA. The CDR3 DNA reads TGCAGCGTAGACAGGGTCTATAACTATGGCTACACCTTC. This gives the protein CSVDRVYNYGYTF.